The following is a TCR beta chain sequence with its context. Its cognate antigen has yet to be identified. No base quality values were provided; no much bigger clone lies one nucleotide off. Using the deep immunoSEQ assay, TCR CDR3 regions were amplified from genomic DNA by multiplex PCR. For each cell subset, the extracted genomic DNA was distributed evenly across all wells of several immunoSEQ 96-well plates, and each plate served as one replicate. For sorted subsets, 200 ng of genomic DNA, equivalent to some 33,000 T cell genomes, went into each replicate PCR. Purified libraries were quantified with a Qubit 3.0 fluorometer, sized on a Bioanalyzer 2100, and re-quantified with the KAPA Library Quantification kit. A separate single-read 150-cycle Illumina NextSeq 550 flow cell was used to sequence each immunoSEQ 96-well plate. The source study handled its data this way. The immunoSEQ output contained only junctional sequences without quality scores, so filtering could not match that applied to full-length reads. To assign V/J genes and CDR3, sequences were annotated against IMGT germline references using PyIR, a Python wrapper for IgBLAST v1.9. Reads were removed for weak V/J assignments (E-value above 1e-6), missing CDR3, stop codons, out-of-frame junctions, or ambiguous translated residues. V3J clonotypes were defined as sequences sharing an identical inferred V gene, J gene, and CDR3 amino acid sequence. Percentage overlap between repertoires was calculated by dividing the number of shared unique clonotypes by the size of the smaller repertoire. Richness of each repertoire was evaluated using RTK rarefaction, the Chao1 estimator, and Recon v2.1 estimates of unobserved clonotypes. OLGA was used to compute generation probabilities for all TCRbeta clonotypes that the gDNA method yielded from a handful of donors. TCRdb limited this immuneACCESS table to in-frame rearrangements with V and J called. A share of clones is missing; checked studies link under half to unresolved V genes, and the rest is unexplained. D and trimming come from the DNA, and the V and J calls and clone size come from that table. The sample profile shows around 99,000 clones; approximately 63% of them were found once. The ten top clones hold approximately 55% of the sample.

The source of the sample is a study of shared clonotypes between healthy human individuals (dated by TCRdb to 2020 to 2021). Regarding the study in general: The cohort included three men and a couple of women between 18 and 49 years of age. Each donor's leukapheresis produced roughly between roughly 0.85 and 9.5 billion PBMCs. Libraries were prepared and TCR repertoires were sequenced by different laboratories using diverse techniques, in order to increase sequencing depth and limit assay-specific biases. To estimate repertoire size and how much clonotypes are shared between individuals, the study performed deep sequencing of blood TCR repertoires from five healthy adults. For each donor, three plates each were used for CD4 naive and CD4 memory, two plates were used for CD8 naive, and one plate was used for CD8 memory. The paper's findings and limits, for the study overall: Estimated clonotype richness was generally larger for naive than for memory subsets. Incomplete sequencing was indicated by rarefaction of sorted-subset datasets, despite the large sequencing depth. Based on pairwise subsampling, the degree of clonotype sharing among donors was expected to be affected by sequencing depth. Because the study included a small number of donors, the genetic and exposure-history diversity represented was limited. Sampling was limited to blood, and TCR repertoires in tissue likely differ from TCR repertoires in blood. Compared with non-shared clonotypes, clonotypes shared by all four sorted-subset donors had higher generation probabilities. About 5% of naive CD4, around 4% of naive CD8, around 2.3% of memory CD4, and 0.4% of memory CD8 clonotypes were shared across several donors.

Trimming accounts for 5 bases at V and 4 bases at J, while the number of junction bases matched to no gene is 9. CDR1 and CDR2, looked up from the germline V gene (reference sequence), are MNHNY and SVGAGI. There are 15 amino acids in the CDR3, from cysteine to phenylalanine inclusive. The kept DNA is CDR3 alone, 45 bases in frame from the first base. Donors were healthy HIV-negative adults with no recently reported acute infections or vaccinations. All donors were Caucasian adults living in Nashville, Tennessee, USA. CD8 memory samples were composed of magnetically selected CD45RO+ cells combined with CCR7-negative CD45RA+ effector memory (TemRA) cells. Blood was obtained by leukapheresis, after which PBMCs were separated by Ficoll-Histopaque density gradient centrifugation and cryopreserved in liquid nitrogen vapor phase. Analytical flow cytometry was used to check the purity and quantity of every magnetically sorted T cell population. Genomic DNA was isolated from every sorted fraction and measured by UV absorbance on a Nanodrop 2000c.

Sequencing was carried out using memory CD8+ T cells sorted from blood. The cell subset or site label of this sample denotes: CD45RO+ cells pooled with CCR7-negative TemRA cells. This TCR came from a man aged 25-40 years in good health. This chain joins TRBV6-6 to TRBJ1-1, and 8 junction bases match TRBD1. The CDR3 region reads CASSHGQGQVTEAFF. The DNA sequence follows: TGTGCCAGCAGTCACGGACAGGGTCAGGTCACTGAAGCTTTCTTT.